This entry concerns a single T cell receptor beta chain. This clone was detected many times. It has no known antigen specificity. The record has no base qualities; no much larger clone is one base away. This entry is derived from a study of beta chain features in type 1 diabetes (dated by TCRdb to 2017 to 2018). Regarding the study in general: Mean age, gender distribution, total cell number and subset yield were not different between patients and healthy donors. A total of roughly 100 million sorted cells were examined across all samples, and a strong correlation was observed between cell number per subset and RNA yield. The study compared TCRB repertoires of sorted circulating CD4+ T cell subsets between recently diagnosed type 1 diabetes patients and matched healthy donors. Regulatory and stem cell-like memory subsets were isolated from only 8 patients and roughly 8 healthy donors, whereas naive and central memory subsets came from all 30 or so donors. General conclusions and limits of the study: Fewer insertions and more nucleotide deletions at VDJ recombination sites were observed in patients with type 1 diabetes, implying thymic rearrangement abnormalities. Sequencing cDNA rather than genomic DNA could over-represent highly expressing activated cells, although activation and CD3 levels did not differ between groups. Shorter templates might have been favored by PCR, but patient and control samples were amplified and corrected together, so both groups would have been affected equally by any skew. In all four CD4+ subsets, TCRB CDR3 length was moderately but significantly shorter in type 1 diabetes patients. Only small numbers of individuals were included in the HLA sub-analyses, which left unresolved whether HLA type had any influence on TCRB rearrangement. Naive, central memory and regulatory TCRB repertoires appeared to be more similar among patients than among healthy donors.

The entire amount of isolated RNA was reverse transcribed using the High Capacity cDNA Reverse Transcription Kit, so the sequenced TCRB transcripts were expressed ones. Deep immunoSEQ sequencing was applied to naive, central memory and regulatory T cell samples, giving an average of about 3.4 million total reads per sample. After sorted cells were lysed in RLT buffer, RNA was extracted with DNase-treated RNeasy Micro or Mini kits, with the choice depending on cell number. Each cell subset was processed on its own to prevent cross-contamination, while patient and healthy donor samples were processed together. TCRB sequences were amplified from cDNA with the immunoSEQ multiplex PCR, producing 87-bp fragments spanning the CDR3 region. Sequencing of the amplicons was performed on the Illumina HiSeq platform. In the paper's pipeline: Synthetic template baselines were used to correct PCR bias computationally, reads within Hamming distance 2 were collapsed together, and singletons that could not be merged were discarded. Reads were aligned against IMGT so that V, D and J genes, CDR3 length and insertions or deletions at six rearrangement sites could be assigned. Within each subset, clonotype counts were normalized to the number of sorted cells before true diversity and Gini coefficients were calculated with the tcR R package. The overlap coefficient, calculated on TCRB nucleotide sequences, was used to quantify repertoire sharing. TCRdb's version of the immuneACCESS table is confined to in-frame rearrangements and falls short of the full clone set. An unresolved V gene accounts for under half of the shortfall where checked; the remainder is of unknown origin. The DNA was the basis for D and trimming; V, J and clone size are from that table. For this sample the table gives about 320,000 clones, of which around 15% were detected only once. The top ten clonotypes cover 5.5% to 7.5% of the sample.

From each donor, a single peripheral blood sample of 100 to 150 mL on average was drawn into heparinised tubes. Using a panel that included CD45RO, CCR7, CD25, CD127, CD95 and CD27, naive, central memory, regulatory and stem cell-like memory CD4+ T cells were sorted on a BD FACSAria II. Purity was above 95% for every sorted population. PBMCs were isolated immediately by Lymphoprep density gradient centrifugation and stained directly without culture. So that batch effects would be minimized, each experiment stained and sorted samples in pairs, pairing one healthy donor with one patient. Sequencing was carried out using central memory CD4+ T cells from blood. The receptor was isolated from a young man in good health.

At the DNA level, the sequence is TGTGCCAGCATGCCCCAGGGGAGGGGTTCCAATGAGCAGTTCTTC. It translates to CASMPQGRGSNEQFF. The chain employs TRBV14 and TRBJ2-1, and possibly TRBD2, on 7 matching bases. The junction shows trimming of 7 bases on V and 6 bases on J, plus 19 bases between the germline ends. CDR1 and CDR2 are read off the germline V gene as SGHDN and FVKESK. Inclusive of the bounding cysteine and phenylalanine, the CDR3 is 15 residues long. Only the CDR3 part of the read is kept: 45 bases, read in frame from the first base.